The 20 T cell receptor beta chains below all came from one sample that was sequenced in a study of human T cells and chemical hapten exposure. TCRdb fed the RACE reads into MiXCR, producing one record per CDR3 protein. The sample gives around 80,000 distinct CDR3 sequences, 6% to 8.5% of which show up once; approximately 1.2% is in the top ten. The time point is: patch test 2, 6 weeks after DPC sensitization. Treatment reported: therapeutic diphenylcyclopropenone sensitization with weekly scalp DPC. The sequencing used whole blood, collected in connection with sensitization to the hapten diphenylcyclopropenone (DPC). These receptors came from a woman aged 30 to 39 with alopecia areata. Some clones in this sample may be carry-over from other donors' samples.

This clonotype was seen many times. This rearrangement joins TRBV18 to TRBJ2-5; the D gene is possibly TRBD2 (6 bases). Germline V lookup: CDR1 KGHSH, CDR2 LQKENI. The CDR3 is 12 residues long. V lost 2 bases and J lost 5, with 6 bases in between. The CDR3 region is CASSPGGETQYF. The CDR3 bases are TGTGCCAGCTCACCAGGAGGGGAGACCCAGTACTTC.

This chain joins TRBV5-4 and TRBJ1-2; D possibly corresponds to TRBD1 (6 bases). The germline V and J ends were trimmed by 0 bases and 5 bases, with 26 bases remaining between them. The CDR3 length is 19 residues. The V gene's germline CDR1 is SGHNT and CDR2 YYREEE (reference sequence). The CDR3 nucleotides read TGTGCCAGCAGCTTGGTGGGAGGAGACGACAGGTTCATGTCGTATGGCTACACCTTC. Protein product: CASSLVGGDDRFMSYGYTF. Together with reference TRBV5-4 and TRBJ1-2, the CDR3 gives the full variable domain: ETGVTQSPTHLIKTRGQQVTLRCSSQSGHNTVSWYQQALGQGPQFIFQYYREEENGRGNFPPRFSGLQFPNYSSELNVNALELDDSALYLCASSLVGGDDRFMSYGYTFGSGTRLTVV.

This clonotype was detected a few times. J is TRBJ2-5 and V is TRBV7-8, with TRBD1 identical over 7 bases. In germline, CDR1 is SGHVS, CDR2 FQNEAQ. The length of the CDR3 is 13 residues. J was trimmed by 4 bases and V by 6 bases; bases with no gene match: 5. CDR3 DNA: TGTGCCAGCAGGGACAGGCGCACAGAGACCCAGTACTTC. It is translated as CASRDRRTETQYF.

At least ten counts were recorded for this clonotype. This chain links TRBV5-5 with TRBJ2-1; D is unclear. V was pared by 4 bases and J by 4 bases, with 12 bases between. Germline V gene sequence: CDR1 SGHKS, CDR2 YYEKEE (reference sequence). This CDR3 is 14 amino acids long. The CDR3 coding sequence is TGTGCCAGCAGCCCCCACCTTAGATACAATGAGCAGTTCTTC. Protein: CASSPHLRYNEQFF. Supplemented by reference TRBV5-5 and TRBJ2-1, the full variable domain reads DAGVTQSPTHLIKTRGQQVTLRCSPISGHKSVSWYQQVLGQGPQFIFQYYEKEERGRGNFPDRFSARQFPNYSSELNVNALLLGDSALYLCASSPHLRYNEQFFGPGTRLTVL.

This clonotype came up many times. The rearrangement uses TRBV7-9 and TRBJ2-1; 15 nucleotides agree with TRBD2. J lost 9 bases, V lost 5 bases, and 5 bases had no gene match. This CDR3 contains 15 residues. CDR1 SEHNR and CDR2 FQNEAQ come from the germline V gene (reference sequence). The CDR3 DNA is TGTGCCAGCAGCCACCGGACTAGCGGGGGGGTTGAGCAGTTCTTC. The encoded protein is CASSHRTSGGVEQFF.

This clonotype has at least ten counts. The V and J genes are TRBV6-1 and TRBJ1-5; 8 bases map to TRBD1. The trim removed 1 base at V and 2 bases at J, leaving 1 base unmatched. This CDR3 has 15 residues. CDR1 and CDR2 (germline): MNHNS, SASEGT. DNA for the CDR3: TGTGCCAGCAGTGAAGAGACAGGGGGCAATCAGCCCCAGCATTTT. Its protein product is CASSEETGGNQPQHF.

Notes on this clonotype: A much larger clone lies a single base off, so this may be a read error. The chain couples TRBV20-1 to TRBJ1-1, with TRBD1 as a possible D gene (6 bases). The germline V gene has CDR1 DFQATT and CDR2 SNEGSKA (reference sequence). The V end was cut by 6 bases, the J end by 5 bases, with 22 bases between. The CDR3 is 15 residues long. The CDR3 loop reads CSAGRGKGGYTEAFF. CDR3 DNA: TGCAGTGCCGGGAGGGGAAAAGGGGGGTATACTGAAGCTTTCTTT.

As for this clonotype: This may come from a read error, since a much larger clone is one base off. The chain links TRBV6-6 to TRBJ1-4; D gene uncertain. The germline CDR1 and CDR2 sequences are MNHNY and SVGAGI (reference sequence). CDR3 length: 18 amino acids. CDR3 in DNA: TGTGCCAGCAGTTACTCGAGGCGTTCCCAGTCAACTAATGGAAAACTGTTTTTT. Its protein is CASSYSRRSQSTNGKLFF.

This clonotype was counted ten times or more. The chain couples TRBV7-2 to TRBJ2-3; maybe TRBD2 (5 bases). The germline V gene has CDR1 SGHTA and CDR2 FQGNSA. Trimming removed 5 bases at V and 3 bases at J, with 15 bases between. The CDR3 consists of 15 residues. The CDR3 DNA reads as TGTGCCAGCAGCCCCCAGACTACGCGGACAGATACGCAGTATTTT. Translated, it gives CASSPQTTRTDTQYF.

This clonotype was counted many times. The chain uses TRBV29-1 and TRBJ1-1; 10 positions match TRBD1. The V and J ends lost 4 bases and 0 bases, in that order; junction bases with no gene match: 5. The germline V gene encodes CDR1 SQVTM and CDR2 ANQGSEA. The CDR3 sequence is 15 residues long. CDR3 sequence (DNA): TGCAGCGTTGTTGGGACAGGGGACATGAACACTGAAGCTTTCTTT. Its protein product is CSVVGTGDMNTEAFF.

This clonotype was detected only a few times. The genes are TRBV27 and TRBJ1-5, with a possible D match to TRBD1 (5 bases). V was shortened by 6 bases and J by 3 bases, with 9 bases between the two germline ends. This CDR3 is 13 amino acids long. In germline, CDR1 is MNHEY, CDR2 SMNVEV (reference sequence). CDR3 amino acids: CASSGTANQPQHF. The CDR3 DNA sequence: TGTGCCAGCAGCGGGACGGCCAATCAGCCCCAGCATTTT.

There are many counts of this clonotype. The chain couples TRBV28 to TRBJ2-5; TRBD2 agrees at 8 bases. The CDR3 consists of 15 residues. Germline CDR1 MDHEN, CDR2 SYDVKM. V shed 2 bases, J shed 2 bases, and the junction held 4 bases outside the gene matches. CDR3 sequence (DNA): TGTGCCAGCAGTTTAATCGCTAGCGGGCAAGAGACCCAGTACTTC. It codes for CASSLIASGQETQYF.

This clonotype showed up many times. This sequence joins TRBV29-1 and TRBJ2-5; possibly TRBD1 for D (6 bases). This CDR3 is 17 amino acids long. The V end lost 1 base, the J end lost 1 base, and 19 bases lay between the germline ends. Per the germline V gene, CDR1 is SQVTM and CDR2 is ANQGSEA. The DNA of the CDR3 is TGCAGCGTTGAAGGAGCCTTCAGGGGTTCGCCCCAAGAGACCCAGTACTTC. Residues: CSVEGAFRGSPQETQYF.

This clonotype was found many times. The chain joins TRBV15 to TRBJ2-3; TRBD1 matches 7 bases. The germline V gene encodes CDR1 LNHNV and CDR2 YYDKDF (reference sequence). J lost 4 bases, V lost 0 bases, and 13 bases had no gene match. The CDR3 sequence is 18 residues long. The CDR3 DNA is TGTGCCACCAGCAGAGAGCGAGTTAAGGGGGCAGAAGCAGATACGCAGTATTTT. Its translation: CATSRERVKGAEADTQYF.

The V call is TRBV18, the J call TRBJ2-1; no clear D. CDR3 size: 14 residues. The ends were cut back, 0 bases at V and 7 bases at J, with 10 bases in the middle. Looked up from germline, CDR1 is KGHSH and CDR2 is LQKENI. The CDR3 here is CASSPPRPANEQFF. The CDR3 DNA follows: TGTGCCAGCTCACCACCCAGACCCGCGAATGAGCAGTTCTTC.

Comments on this clonotype: A much more abundant neighbour one base away suggests this may be a read error. V usage is TRBV6-5 and J usage is TRBJ2-5; 10 bases are shared with TRBD2. The trim removed 6 bases at V and 4 bases at J, leaving 5 bases unmatched. CDR3 length equals 14 residues. Germline V gene data show CDR1 as MNHEY and CDR2 as SVGAGI. CDR3 DNA: TGTGCCAGCAGGCCTAGCGGGGGCGGAGAGACCCAGTACTTC. Residues: CASRPSGGGETQYF.

This clonotype appeared many times. This chain joins TRBV7-2 and TRBJ2-5; the match to TRBD2 covers 14 bases. In germline, CDR1 is SGHTA, CDR2 FQGNSA. J gave up 1 base and V 2 bases, and 6 bases lay outside the gene matches. There are 18 residues in the CDR3. CDR3 sequence reads: CASSLWGTSGGTQETQYF. CDR3 sequence (DNA): TGTGCCAGCAGCTTATGGGGGACTAGCGGGGGAACCCAAGAGACCCAGTACTTC.

This clonotype has ten or more counts. The chain is built from TRBV18 and TRBJ1-6; no clear D gene. The germline V gene has CDR1 KGHSH and CDR2 LQKENI. Trimming cost V 6 bases and J 7 bases, with 10 bases left between them. This CDR3 has 13 amino acids. The chain's CDR3 is CASSEATNSPLHF. In nucleotides, the CDR3 is TGTGCCAGCTCGGAAGCTACAAATTCACCCCTCCACTTT.

This clonotype has more than one count but fewer than ten. The chain recombines TRBV2 with TRBJ1-3; no clear D gene. CDR1 SNHLY and CDR2 FYNNEI come from the germline V gene. Trimming pared 1 base from V and 3 bases from J, leaving 4 bases between. This CDR3 contains 13 residues. CDR3 in amino acids: CASSEGVGNTIYF. The CDR3 coding sequence is TGTGCCAGCAGTGAAGGGGTTGGAAACACCATATATTTT.

In its sample, this clonotype was seen many times. The V and J genes are TRBV12-3 or TRBV12-4 and TRBJ1-2, with 11 bases that match TRBD1. J lost 3 bases, V lost 4 bases, and 4 bases had no gene match. The CDR3 is 15 residues long. For the CDR3, the DNA is TGTGCCAGCAGTTCCCCGGGACAGGGGGACTATGGCTACACCTTC. Translated: CASSSPGQGDYGYTF.